This record concerns one TCR beta chain sequence. Its antigen is unknown. The authors ran a second PCR of 7 to 11 cycles using a sample-barcoded 5' primer and a J-beta primer mix. MiXCR, applied by TCRdb to the 5' RACE reads, yields one record per CDR3 protein. In the table there are 800,000 to 900,000 distinct CDR3 sequences, less than 80% of which are singletons. These data belong to a study of blood T cells in healthy people across ages. As for the study in general: Template switching retrieved approximately one barcoded beta molecule for each two T cells.

Isolation recovered at least 6.5 million PBMCs from every sample. Study conclusions and caveats: Samples with more naive T cells showed higher observed beta diversity.

The CDR3 is made up of 13 amino acids. Per the germline V gene, CDR1 is SGHVS and CDR2 is FNYEAQ. Deletions cut 2 bases from V and 6 bases from J, with 11 bases between. The chain links TRBV7-6 to TRBJ2-7, with D tentatively TRBD1 (5 bases). The sequencing input was blood. This TCR came from a man aged 25 to 40 in good health. The CDR3 protein is CASSLSQGSEQYF. CDR3 nucleotides: TGTGCCAGCAGCTTAAGTCAGGGTAGCGAGCAGTACTTC.